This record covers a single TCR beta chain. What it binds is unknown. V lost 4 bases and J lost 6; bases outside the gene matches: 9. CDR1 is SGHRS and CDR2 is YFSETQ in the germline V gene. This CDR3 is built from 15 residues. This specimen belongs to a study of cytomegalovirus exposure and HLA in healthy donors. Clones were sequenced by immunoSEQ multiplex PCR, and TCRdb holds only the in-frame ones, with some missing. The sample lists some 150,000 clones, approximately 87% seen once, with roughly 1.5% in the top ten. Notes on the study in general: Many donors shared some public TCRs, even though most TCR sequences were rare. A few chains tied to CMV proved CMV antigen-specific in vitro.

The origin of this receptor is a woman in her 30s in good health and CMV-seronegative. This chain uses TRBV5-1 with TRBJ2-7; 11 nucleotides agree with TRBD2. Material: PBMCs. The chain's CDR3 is CASSVSGGASFEQYF. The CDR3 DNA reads TGCGCCAGCAGCGTTAGCGGGGGGGCCTCGTTCGAGCAGTACTTC.